Shown below are 5 T cell receptor beta chains from a single sample sequenced in a study of blood T cell repertoires in COVID-19. Here immunoSEQ multiplex PCR was the method, and the copy in TCRdb shows in-frame clones only, minus some. The sample shows roughly 200,000 clones, about four fifths of them seen only once. Material for sequencing was PBMCs or T cells enriched from blood (not recorded which). The source is a man in his forties who had recovered from COVID-19.

This clone appeared a few times. This chain uses TRBV7-3 with TRBJ2-3, with 8 bases lining up with TRBD2. Looked up from germline, CDR1 is SGHTA and CDR2 is FQGTGA. The CDR3 spans 15 residues. Unmatched junction bases numbered 3, after V lost 1 base and J lost 3 bases. CDR3 region: CASSLMASGTDTQYF. The DNA for the CDR3 is TGTGCCAGCAGCTTAATGGCTAGCGGGACAGATACGCAGTATTTT.

The chain employs TRBV4-3 and TRBJ2-1; 13 bases map to TRBD2. The CDR3 runs 16 residues. Losses at the gene ends were 1 base for V and 5 bases for J; bases not matched to a gene: 2. The V gene's germline CDR1 is LGHNA and CDR2 YSLEER. DNA of the CDR3: TGCGCCAGCAGCCAAGTCACTAGCGGGAGGGACAATGAGCAGTTCTTC. Its translation: CASSQVTSGRDNEQFF.

The genes are TRBV3-1 (or the pseudogene TRBV3-2) and TRBJ1-5, with TRBD1 matching 8 bases. The germline V gene has CDR1 LGHDT and CDR2 YNNKEL (reference sequence). V shed 3 bases, J shed 4 bases, and the junction held 2 bases outside the gene matches. The CDR3 length is 14 residues. CDR3 sequence: CASSQGTGNQPQHF. In nucleotides, the CDR3 is TGTGCCAGCAGCCAGGGGACAGGTAATCAGCCCCAGCATTTT.

V and J are TRBV2 and TRBJ2-7, with 13 bases matching TRBD2. The V gene end was trimmed by 2 bases and the J gene end by 6 bases; junction bases not matched to a gene: 4. The CDR3 contains 15 residues. Germline V CDR1 and CDR2: SNHLY, FYNNEI. Here the CDR3 DNA reads TGTGCCAGCAGTGAAAGACTAGCGGGAGGCTCCGAGCAGTACTTC. It codes for CASSERLAGGSEQYF. Filled out from reference TRBV2 and TRBJ2-7, the complete variable domain reads EPEVTQTPSHQVTQMGQEVILRCVPISNHLYFYWYRQILGQKVEFLVSFYNNEISEKSEIFDDQFSVERPDGSNFTLKIRSTKLEDSAMYFCASSERLAGGSEQYFGPGTRLTVT.

This chain links TRBV28 with TRBJ1-2; the D gene is possibly TRBD1 (6 bases). V lost 7 bases and J 4 bases, leaving 16 bases between the germline ends. The CDR3 covers 14 residues. Germline values: CDR1 MDHEN, CDR2 SYDVKM. The CDR3 protein is CASTTLGGPYGYTF. The CDR3 nucleotides read TGTGCCAGCACAACGCTGGGGGGGCCCTATGGCTACACCTTC.